The T cell receptor beta chain under discussion was sequenced for a study of identifying expanded T cells in peripheral blood. Germline CDR1 reads MGHRA; CDR2 reads YSYEKL. Trimming cost V 2 bases and J 7 bases, with 12 bases left between them. The CDR3 extends over 13 amino acids. Libraries were prepared by immunoSEQ multiplex PCR; TCRdb keeps only in-frame clonotypes and omits some of them. The data contain 100,000 to 150,000 clones, 84% of them seen just once; the ten biggest clones take up 3% to 4%. This chain joins TRBV4-1 and TRBJ2-7; D uncertain. The origin of this receptor is a person aged 18 to 70 in good health. Material: blood. As DNA, the CDR3 is TGCGCCAGCAGCCAACACCCCTCAGAAGAGCAGTACTTC. It yields the protein CASSQHPSEEQYF.